The sequence of this T cell receptor (beta chain) was determined in a study of T-cell memory formation after mild COVID-19. Background on the study: Largely donor-specific sequence clusters came from a couple of donors.

MiXCR, run by TCRdb on the 5' RACE reads, gives a single entry per CDR3 protein. The data contain about 320,000 distinct CDR3 sequences, more than 13% of them singletons. Findings and limits, study-wide: The appearance of some responding clones in pre-infection memory suggested that cross-reactive memory joined. CD4+ contracting clones were mainly CM and EM; CD8+ ones, EMRA.

On this clonotype itself: Its antigen is unknown. The missing conserved phenylalanine or tryptophan at the end of this CDR3 makes a read error likely.

From germline, CDR1 is MNHNY and CDR2 SVGAGI (reference sequence). Trimming removed 6 bases from V and 3 bases from J; junction bases left unmatched: 2. CDR3 length: 14 residues. Sequenced sample: PBMCs or a T cell subset sorted from them (not recorded which). The rearrangement links TRBV6-6 to TRBJ2-3, with 11 bases identical to TRBD2. The TCR sequence derives from a young man who had mild COVID-19 (a few samples of this study predate the infection). Cell type and time point are not known. The CDR3 sequence: CASRTSGATDTQYY. CDR3 DNA sequence: TGTGCCAGCAGGACTAGCGGGGCAACAGATACGCAGTATTAT.